The following is a T cell receptor beta chain sequence with its context. The clone's antigen remains unknown. Per-base quality was not reported, and no clone a single base away is much larger than it. These data come from a study of memory CD4+ T cells and cytomegalovirus serostatus (dated by TCRdb to the late 2010s). Concerning the study at large: The cohort included approximately 35 healthy adults from Belgium, of whom 9 were CMV seropositive and roughly 24 were CMV seronegative. CD4+ memory TCRbeta repertoires of a Belgian cohort with known cytomegalovirus serostatus were sequenced in order to replicate a published TCR-based CMV serostatus classifier.

The Quick-DNA Microprep Kit was used to extract genomic DNA from the sorted cells. Amplification of TCRbeta DNA was done with the immunoSEQ hsTCRbeta kit, following the protocol from the manufacturer. An Illumina MiSeq instrument was used to sequence the TCRbeta libraries. The paper's data handling went like this. Removing out-of-frame sequences left 2,204,828 distinct TCRbeta sequences, an average of approximately 61,000 per individual. Each individual was scored according to the count of over 150 previously reported CMV-associated TCRbeta sequences and the total productive distinct TCRbeta count. A beta-binomial model was reimplemented in Python, and random forests from scikit-learn, run with default parameters, were trained on data from the US cohort. Classifier performance on the Belgian cohort was summarized as median AUC with percentile confidence intervals over 10,000 bootstrap iterations. TCRdb retrieved this table from immuneACCESS and kept in-frame rearrangements only. Not all clones are present; in checked studies, unresolved V genes account for under half, and no reason is known for the remainder. V and J calls and clone size are those listed in that table; D and trimming were worked out from the DNA. The sample profile shows roughly 42,000 clones; over 70% of them were found once. The top ten hold less than 0.6% of the sample.

Results and caveats for the whole study, not just this receptor: Of 164 previously reported CMV-associated TCRbeta sequences, 67 appeared in the CD4+ memory repertoires, each in one to five individuals. Only CD4+CD45RO+ memory cells were sequenced, in contrast to the original study, which included naive and memory CD4+ and CD8+ populations. The original-framework classifier achieved a median bootstrapped AUC of approximately 0.96 with a 95% CI of 0.76-1.00 on the Belgian cohort. CMV serostatus prediction reached a median bootstrapped AUC of about 0.94 with the original framework and roughly 0.9 with a US-trained random forest. Results were interpreted as suggesting that the CMV-associated TCR signature is largely present in the CD4+ memory repertoire.

A FACSAria II was used to sort memory CD4+ T cells, defined as single viable CD3+CD4+CD8-CD45RO+ cells. CMV serostatus was determined with a Roche Elecsys assay detecting serum IgG against CMV pp150, pp28, p38 and p52. After the samples were thawed, total CD4+ T cells were enriched through positive selection using CD4 magnetic microbeads. The samples came from a separate study whose specific focus was interrogating the CD4+ T cell memory repertoire. Following standard operating procedures, peripheral blood mononuclear cells were isolated and cryopreserved, while serum was kept at -80 degrees C. Staining used CD3-PerCP (BW264/56), CD4-APC (RPA-T4), CD45RO-PE (UCHT1) and CD8-Pacific Orange (3B5) antibodies, with Sytox blue excluding non-viable cells. The sequenced sample was memory CD4+ T cells from blood. This receptor was obtained from an adult in good health and CMV-seronegative.

Here is the DNA: TGTGCCAGTAGTATTGGCCAGCTCCCCAATGAGCAGTTCTTC. This gives the protein CASSIGQLPNEQFF. The chain is encoded by TRBV19 joined to TRBJ2-1; there is no confident call for the D gene. Taken from the germline V gene (reference sequence), the CDR1 and CDR2 loops are LNHDA and SQIVND. The junction carries 12 bases between V and J, which are trimmed by 3 bases and 6 bases respectively. The CDR3 numbers 14 residues from cysteine through phenylalanine. The DNA shown is the 42-base CDR3, in frame from base 1. The variable domain in full, with residues beyond the CDR3 obtained from the reference TRBV19 and TRBJ2-1 genes, is DGGITQSPKYLFRKEGQNVTLSCEQNLNHDAMYWYRQDPGQGLRLIYYSQIVNDFQKGDIAEGYSVSREKKESFPLTVTSAQKNPTAFYLCASSIGQLPNEQFFGPGTRLTVL.